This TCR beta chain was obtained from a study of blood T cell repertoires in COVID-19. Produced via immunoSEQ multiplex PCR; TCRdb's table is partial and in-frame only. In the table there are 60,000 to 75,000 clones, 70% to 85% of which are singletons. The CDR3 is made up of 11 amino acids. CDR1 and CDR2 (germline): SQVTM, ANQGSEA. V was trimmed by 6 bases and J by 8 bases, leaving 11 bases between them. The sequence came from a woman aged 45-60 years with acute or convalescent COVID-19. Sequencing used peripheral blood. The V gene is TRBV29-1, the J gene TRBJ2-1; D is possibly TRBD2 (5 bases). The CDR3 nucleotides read TGCAGCGTAGCCGGGAATTATGAGCAGTTCTTC. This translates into CSVAGNYEQFF.